These 24 T cell receptor beta chains originate from one sample sequenced in a study of T-cell memory formation after mild COVID-19. TCRdb processed the 5' RACE reads anew with MiXCR; each CDR3 protein has one entry. Of 450,000 to 700,000 distinct CDR3 sequences in the sample, more than 15% were seen once. Material for sequencing was PBMCs or a T cell subset sorted from them (not recorded which). Receptors were obtained from an adult woman who had mild COVID-19 (a few samples of this study predate the infection). Cell type and time point are not known.

The rearrangement links TRBV11-2 to TRBJ1-1; possible D gene TRBD1, 6 bases. This CDR3 region has 16 residues. The ends were cut back, 5 bases at V and 7 bases at J, with 23 bases in the middle. The germline gives CDR1 SGHAT, CDR2 FQNNGV. CDR3 protein: CASSKLRGGRVGEAFF. The CDR3 DNA reads as TGTGCCAGCAGCAAATTAAGAGGGGGGAGGGTTGGTGAAGCTTTCTTT.

The chain combines TRBV12-3 or TRBV12-4 with TRBJ1-5, with D possibly matching TRBD1 (6 bases). CDR3 length: 11 amino acids. V gave up 8 bases and J gave up 7 bases, with 9 bases separating them. CDR3 region: CASGQGQPQHF. The CDR3 DNA reads TGTGCCAGCGGCCAGGGGCAGCCCCAGCATTTT.

This chain connects TRBV4-3 to TRBJ1-1; 8 positions agree with TRBD1. V shed 4 bases, J shed 3 bases, and the junction held 7 bases outside the gene matches. Germline loops: CDR1 LGHNA, CDR2 YSLEER. The CDR3 length is 15 residues. In nucleotides, the CDR3 is TGCGCCAGCAGCCGAAGACAGGGGTTTTACACTGAAGCTTTCTTT. The encoded protein is CASSRRQGFYTEAFF.

J is TRBJ2-3 and V is TRBV29-1; D might be TRBD1 (6 bases). CDR3 length equals 13 residues. The V gene lost 1 base and the J gene lost 5 bases, with 10 bases spanning the gap. From germline, CDR1 is SQVTM and CDR2 ANQGSEA. The CDR3 sequence: CSVEVGTRDTQYF. The DNA of the CDR3 is TGCAGCGTTGAAGTGGGGACAAGAGATACGCAGTATTTT.

This clonotype was counted once. The rearrangement links TRBV7-9 to TRBJ1-2, with 7 bases fitting TRBD1. V was clipped by 6 bases and J by 4 bases; unmatched bases: 11. Germline values: CDR1 SEHNR, CDR2 FQNEAQ (reference sequence). The CDR3 covers 15 residues. The CDR3 reads CASRAWGTATYGYTF. The CDR3 nucleotides read TGTGCCAGCAGAGCCTGGGGGACAGCCACCTATGGCTACACCTTC.

This clonotype was detected many times. The chain joins TRBV7-9 to TRBJ2-5, with 12 bases aligning to TRBD2. The CDR3 is 15 amino acids. Trimming at V came to 5 bases and at J to 4 bases, leaving 5 bases not matched to a gene. The germline V gene encodes CDR1 SEHNR and CDR2 FQNEAQ (reference sequence). The CDR3 nucleotides are TGTGCCAGCAGCCCAGGACTAGCGGGGACAGAGACCCAGTACTTC. Its protein is CASSPGLAGTETQYF.

The chain employs TRBV20-1 and TRBJ1-1; D is possibly TRBD1 (6 bases). The CDR3 is 15 amino acids. Trimming took off 2 bases at V and 3 bases at J, with 16 bases between the two ends. Germline assignment: CDR1 DFQATT and CDR2 SNEGSKA (reference sequence). As DNA, the CDR3 is TGCAGTGCTAGAAACACAGGGAGCGGGGACACTGAAGCTTTCTTT. It translates to CSARNTGSGDTEAFF.

This clonotype was detected a few times. The rearrangement joins TRBV29-1 to TRBJ1-2, with 7 bases aligning to TRBD1. The CDR3 spans 12 residues. Per germline, CDR1 SQVTM and CDR2 ANQGSEA. The V segment lost 1 base and the J segment 7 bases; nucleotides outside the gene matches: 3. CDR3 sequence reads: CSVEAHRGGYTF. CDR3 sequence (DNA): TGCAGCGTTGAAGCCCACAGGGGTGGCTACACCTTC.

This clonotype was observed a handful of times. The rearrangement joins TRBV20-1 to TRBJ2-1; TRBD1 might be the D (6 bases). The V gene lost 5 bases and the J gene lost 2 bases, with 13 bases spanning the gap. Germline loops: CDR1 DFQATT, CDR2 SNEGSKA (reference sequence). CDR3 length: 14 residues. The DNA of the CDR3 is TGCAGTGCTCTGAGACAGGCCCCCTACAATGAGCAGTTCTTC. Translating it yields CSALRQAPYNEQFF.

This clonotype was found a few times. The gene calls are TRBV7-9 and TRBJ1-6; D is perhaps TRBD1 (5 bases). The CDR3 contains 16 residues. V lost 2 bases to trimming and J lost 5 bases, with 13 bases between them. The germline CDR1 and CDR2 sequences are SEHNR and FQNEAQ (reference sequence). The CDR3 protein is CASSLQRDPDNSPLHF. CDR3 nucleotide sequence: TGTGCCAGCAGCTTACAAAGGGACCCTGATAATTCACCCCTCCACTTT.

This clonotype showed up many times. The rearrangement links TRBV5-4 to TRBJ2-7; 13 bases fit TRBD2. The length of the CDR3 is 16 residues. Germline assignment: CDR1 SGHNT and CDR2 YYREEE (reference sequence). The trim removed 4 bases at V and 7 bases at J, leaving 11 bases unmatched. CDR3 sequence reads: CASSPATSGGSSEQYF. CDR3 in DNA: TGTGCCAGCAGCCCAGCGACTAGCGGGGGGTCTAGTGAGCAGTACTTC.

In its sample, this clonotype was seen a few times. This sequence joins TRBV3-1 and TRBJ2-7, with D maybe TRBD1 (5 bases). CDR3 size: 15 residues. V was pared by 0 bases and J by 5 bases, with 14 bases between. Germline lookup yields CDR1 LGHDT and CDR2 YNNKEL (reference sequence). The CDR3 bases are TGTGCCAGCAGCCAAGAACACCAGGGCATCGACGAGCAGTACTTC. Encoded protein: CASSQEHQGIDEQYF.

This clonotype was detected many times. This chain uses TRBV12-3 or TRBV12-4 with TRBJ2-3, with D uncertain. The CDR3 is 13 amino acids. V lost 3 bases and J lost 3, with 7 bases in between. The CDR3 DNA follows: TGTGCCAGCAGTTTGACTTCTACAGATACGCAGTATTTT. This translates into CASSLTSTDTQYF.

This chain uses TRBV9 with TRBJ2-5, with 9 bases fitting TRBD1. Germline CDR1 is SGDLS and CDR2 is YYNGEE. The CDR3 totals 15 residues. The junction had 7 bases not matched to a gene; V was cut back by 0 bases and J by 7 bases. The CDR3 region has the DNA TGTGCCAGCAGCGTAGGGGTTGGACAGGGGAGGACCCAGTACTTC. This translates into CASSVGVGQGRTQYF. The full variable domain, rest sourced from reference TRBV9 and TRBJ2-5, is DSGVTQTPKHLITATGQRVTLRCSPRSGDLSVYWYQQSLDQGLQFLIQYYNGEERAKGNILERFSAQQFPDLHSELNLSSLELGDSALYFCASSVGVGQGRTQYFGPGTRLLVL.

The V and J genes are TRBV27 and TRBJ1-1; TRBD1 is a possible D gene (5 bases). Germline V lookup: CDR1 MNHEY, CDR2 SMNVEV (reference sequence). Trimming took off 2 bases at V and 0 bases at J, with 10 bases between the two ends. The CDR3 loop spans 15 amino acids. CDR3 sequence (DNA): TGTGCCAGCAGTTTAGTGGAGGGGCTGAACACTGAAGCTTTCTTT. Translating gives CASSLVEGLNTEAFF.

The V gene is TRBV20-1, the J gene TRBJ2-1; D not certain. Trimming removed 6 bases from V and 3 bases from J, with 18 bases in between. The CDR3 length is 15 residues. Per the germline V gene, CDR1 is DFQATT and CDR2 is SNEGSKA (reference sequence). The CDR3 nucleotides read TGCAGTGCCACTACGAAGAGCTGGTACTACAATGAGCAGTTCTTC. Protein product: CSATTKSWYYNEQFF.

The chain is built from TRBV7-6 and TRBJ1-2; 7 bases fit TRBD1. Per the germline V gene, CDR1 is SGHVS and CDR2 is FNYEAQ. The CDR3 covers 15 residues. Germline trimming cut 5 bases from V and 2 bases from J; bases unmatched to any gene: 8. CDR3 in amino acids: CASSPGDSQNYGYTF. The CDR3 DNA reads as TGTGCCAGCAGCCCAGGGGACAGCCAGAACTATGGCTACACCTTC.

V gene TRBV7-2 combines with J gene TRBJ2-5; D gene uncertain. Per the germline V gene, CDR1 is SGHTA and CDR2 is FQGNSA. Trimming took 5 bases from V and 4 from J, leaving 14 bases between them. The CDR3 consists of 14 residues. CDR3 amino acids: CASSQSRLRETQYF. DNA of the CDR3: TGTGCCAGCAGCCAAAGCCGGCTCCGAGAGACCCAGTACTTC.

In its sample, this clonotype was seen a few times. The rearrangement uses TRBV7-3 and TRBJ2-3; 9 nucleotides match TRBD1. This CDR3 comprises 14 residues. V trimming: 5 bases; J trimming: 5 bases; junction bases outside the gene matches: 5. The germline CDR1 and CDR2 sequences are SGHTA and FQGTGA. CDR3 amino acids: CASSARTGEDTQYF. The CDR3, as DNA: TGTGCCAGCAGCGCAAGGACAGGGGAAGATACGCAGTATTTT. Based on the CDR3 plus reference TRBV7-3 and TRBJ2-3, the full variable domain is GAGVSQTPSNKVTEKGKYVELRCDPISGHTALYWYRQSLGQGPEFLIYFQGTGAADDSGLPNDRFFAVRPEGSVSTLKIQRTERGDSAVYLCASSARTGEDTQYFGPGTRLTVL.

Only a few counts were recorded for this clonotype. V usage is TRBV29-1 and J usage is TRBJ1-1, with TRBD1 matching over 11 bases. The CDR3 loop spans 13 amino acids. The junction had 2 bases not matched to a gene; V was cut back by 5 bases and J by 3 bases. CDR1 and CDR2 from the germline V gene are SQVTM and ANQGSEA. As DNA, the CDR3 is TGCAGCGTTCCGGGACAGGGGGACACTGAAGCTTTCTTT. It codes for CSVPGQGDTEAFF.

In its sample, this clonotype was seen a few times. This chain uses TRBV27 with TRBJ1-2; TRBD1 matches at 8 bases. CDR1 is MNHEY and CDR2 is SMNVEV in the germline V gene (reference sequence). This CDR3 has 13 residues. Germline trimming cut 6 bases from V and 8 bases from J; bases unmatched to any gene: 8. CDR3 loop: CASRPQGAGGYTF. CDR3 bases: TGTGCCAGCAGACCCCAGGGGGCCGGAGGCTACACCTTC.

Here the CDR3 DNA reads TGTGCCAGCAGTGTCGACGGACAGGGAGGCCGCTATGGCTACACCTTC. Its translation is CASSVDGQGGRYGYTF. The J gene is TRBJ1-2, the V gene TRBV6-1; 8 bases match TRBD1. Losses at the gene ends were 4 bases for V and 4 bases for J; bases not matched to a gene: 11. The CDR3 contains 16 residues. Germline values: CDR1 MNHNS, CDR2 SASEGT.

Only a few counts were recorded for this clonotype. The gene calls are TRBV10-3 and TRBJ2-3, with D possibly TRBD2 on 6 matching bases. Per germline, CDR1 ENHRY and CDR2 SYGVKD. Trimming left V 3 bases short and J 6 bases short, with 10 bases between. The CDR3 extends over 13 amino acids. This CDR3 is CAISDRAGDTQYF. CDR3 nucleotides: TGTGCCATCAGTGATCGAGCGGGTGATACGCAGTATTTT.

A few counts support this clonotype. The genes are TRBV7-8 and TRBJ2-2, with D perhaps TRBD1 or TRBD2 (5 bases each). V dropped 2 bases and J dropped 0 bases, with 13 bases sitting between them. In germline, CDR1 is SGHVS, CDR2 FQNEAQ. The CDR3 covers 17 residues. The CDR3 protein is CASSLNSGQANTGELFF. CDR3 nucleotides: TGTGCCAGCAGCTTAAACTCGGGGCAGGCGAACACCGGGGAGCTGTTTTTT.